The clone carrying this T cell receptor beta chain has more than one count but fewer than ten. What it recognizes is unknown. The treatment here: oral pan-JAK inhibitor, 5-10 mg twice daily. The sample is drawn from a study of CD8+ T cells in alopecia areata. Study outcomes and limitations: Normal scalp showed lower clonality than lesional scalp, especially alopecia totalis/universalis.

Isolated RNA was reverse transcribed into cDNA used as the sequencing template. Profiling relied on immunoSEQ multiplex PCR, and the TCRdb table lists in-frame clones only, not all of them. The sample contains a few hundred thousand clones, approximately 40% of which appear only once. Germline V lookup: CDR1 MRHNA, CDR2 SNTAGT. V lost 0 bases and J lost 2; bases outside the gene matches: 6. The CDR3 length is 17 residues. Material: CD4+ T cells sorted from blood, obtained at roughly week 38, from a patient treated with tofacitinib. The V call is TRBV6-4, the J call TRBJ2-3, with 9 bases matching TRBD1. The source of this sequence is a human donor with alopecia areata. The DNA of the CDR3 is TGTGCCAGCAGTGACTCAACACAGGGGGCTCTCACAGATACGCAGTATTTT. Protein sequence: CASSDSTQGALTDTQYF.